The T cell receptor (beta chain) under discussion was sequenced for a study of blood T cells in healthy people across ages. A second PCR, run for roughly 6 to 11 cycles, used a sample-barcoded 5' primer plus a J-beta primer mix. TCRdb itself ran the 5' RACE reads through MiXCR, one entry per CDR3 protein. The table lists roughly 550,000 distinct CDR3 sequences, 20% to 30% of them singletons, with around 10% in the top ten. CDR1 and CDR2 from the germline V gene are DFQATT and SNEGSKA (reference sequence). The CDR3 spans 13 residues. Trimming took 7 bases from V and 1 from J, leaving 13 bases between them. In addition, the sample was reused for a study of T cells of mothers and their children.

The TCR originated in a boy aged 5-17 years in good health. The V gene is TRBV20-1, the J gene TRBJ2-5; D remains unclear. Sequenced input: blood. The CDR3 DNA is TGCAGTGGACCGGAACTCCCCCAAGAGACCCAGTACTTC. It translates to CSGPELPQETQYF.